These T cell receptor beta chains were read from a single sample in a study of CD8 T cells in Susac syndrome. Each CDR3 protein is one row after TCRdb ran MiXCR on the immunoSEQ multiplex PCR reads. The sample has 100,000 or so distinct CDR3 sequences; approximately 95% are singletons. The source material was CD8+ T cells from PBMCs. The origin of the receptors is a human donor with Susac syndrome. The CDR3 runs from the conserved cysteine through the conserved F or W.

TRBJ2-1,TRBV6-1,CASRPLAGDHNEQFF
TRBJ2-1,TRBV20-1,CSAHRGEDNEQFF
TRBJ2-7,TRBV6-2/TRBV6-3,CASGKTYEQYF
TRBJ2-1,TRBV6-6,CASMEGGHEQFF
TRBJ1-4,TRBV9,CASSSHTGTENEKLFF
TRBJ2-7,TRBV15,CATSRGKTGSAYEQYF
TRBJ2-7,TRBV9,CASSVNQGADEQYF
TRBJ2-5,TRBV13,CASSLYSSGGPEETQYF
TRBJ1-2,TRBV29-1,CSVRDRAGYTF
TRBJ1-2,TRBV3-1,CASSQDGGTGTPFYGYTF
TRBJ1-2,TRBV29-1,CSVDGQGYGYTF
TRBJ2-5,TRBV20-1,CSARDPGGGGYGQYF